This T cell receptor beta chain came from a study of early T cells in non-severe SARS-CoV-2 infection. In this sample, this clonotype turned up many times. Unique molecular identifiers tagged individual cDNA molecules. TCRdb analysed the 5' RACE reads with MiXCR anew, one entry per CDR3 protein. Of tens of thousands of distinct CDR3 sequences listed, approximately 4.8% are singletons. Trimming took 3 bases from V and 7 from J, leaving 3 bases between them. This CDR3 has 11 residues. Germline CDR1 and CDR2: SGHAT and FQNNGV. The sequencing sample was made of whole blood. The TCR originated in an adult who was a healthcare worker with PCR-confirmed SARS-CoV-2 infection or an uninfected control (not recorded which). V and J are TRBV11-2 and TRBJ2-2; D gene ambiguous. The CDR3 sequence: CASSFFGELFF. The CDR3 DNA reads TGTGCCAGCAGCTTCTTCGGGGAGCTGTTTTTT.